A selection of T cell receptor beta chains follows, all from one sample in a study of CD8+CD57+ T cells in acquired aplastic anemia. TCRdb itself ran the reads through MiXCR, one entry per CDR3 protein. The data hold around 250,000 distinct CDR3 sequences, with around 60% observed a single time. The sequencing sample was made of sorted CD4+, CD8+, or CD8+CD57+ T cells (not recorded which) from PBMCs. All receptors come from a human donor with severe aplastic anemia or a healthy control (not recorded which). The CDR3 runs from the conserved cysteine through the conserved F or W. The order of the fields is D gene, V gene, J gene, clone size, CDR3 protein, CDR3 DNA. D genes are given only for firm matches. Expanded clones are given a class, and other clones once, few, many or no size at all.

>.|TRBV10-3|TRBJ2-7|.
CAISVQAESYEQYF
TGTGCCATCAGTGTTCAAGCCGAGTCCTACGAGCAGTACTTC
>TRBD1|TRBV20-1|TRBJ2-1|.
CSAIPGQGGSGSYNEQFF
TGCAGTGCTATCCCGGGACAGGGAGGGAGTGGCTCCTACAATGAGCAGTTCTTC
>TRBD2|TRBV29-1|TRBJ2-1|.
CSVEKLAYTAYNEQFF
TGCAGCGTGGAAAAACTAGCGTACACAGCCTACAATGAGCAGTTCTTC
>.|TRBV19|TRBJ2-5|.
CASSIPGSGETQYF
TGTGCCAGTAGTATTCCAGGGTCGGGAGAGACCCAGTACTTC
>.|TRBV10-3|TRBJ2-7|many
CAISDRVEGQYF
TGTGCCATCAGCGACAGGGTGGAGGGACAGTACTTC
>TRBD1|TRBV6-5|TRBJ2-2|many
CASSYSGTGSTGELFF
TGTGCCAGCAGTTACTCCGGGACAGGGAGCACCGGGGAGCTGTTTTTT
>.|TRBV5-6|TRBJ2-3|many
CASTNLAAAKDTQYF
TGTGCCAGCACCAACCTCGCTGCGGCCAAAGATACGCAGTATTTT
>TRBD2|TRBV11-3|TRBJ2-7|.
CASSPPASGTYEQYF
TGTGCCAGCAGCCCTCCGGCTAGCGGGACCTACGAGCAGTACTTC
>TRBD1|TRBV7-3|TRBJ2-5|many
CASSPGTARQETQYF
TGTGCCAGCAGCCCCGGGACAGCGAGACAAGAGACCCAGTACTTC
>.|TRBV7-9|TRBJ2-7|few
CASSPGQSYEQYF
TGTGCCAGCAGCCCGGGGCAGTCCTACGAGCAGTACTTC
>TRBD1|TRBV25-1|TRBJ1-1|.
CATRQGRTEAFF
TGTGCTACACGACAGGGGCGGACTGAAGCTTTCTTT
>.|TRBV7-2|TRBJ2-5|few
CASSRSSQETQYF
TGTGCCAGCAGCCGTTCGAGTCAAGAGACCCAGTACTTC
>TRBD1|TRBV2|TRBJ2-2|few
CASRGQGVPGELFF
TGTGCCAGCAGGGGACAGGGAGTTCCCGGGGAGCTGTTTTTT
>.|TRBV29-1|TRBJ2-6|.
CSASAPGANVLTF
TGCAGCGCCAGCGCCCCTGGGGCCAACGTCCTGACTTTC
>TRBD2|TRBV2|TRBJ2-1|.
CASRGLAGGYNEQFF
TGTGCCAGCAGGGGACTAGCGGGAGGATACAATGAGCAGTTCTTC
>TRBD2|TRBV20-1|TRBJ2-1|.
CSAPVIGRNNEQFF
TGCAGTGCCCCGGTCATCGGGAGGAACAATGAGCAGTTCTTC
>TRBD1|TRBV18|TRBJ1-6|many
CASSPRTGGNSPLHF
TGTGCCAGCTCACCTAGGACAGGGGGCAATTCACCCCTCCACTTT
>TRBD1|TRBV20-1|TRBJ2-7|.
CSASLTGTGGTSEQYF
TGCAGTGCTAGCCTAACCGGGACAGGGGGCACATCCGAGCAGTACTTC
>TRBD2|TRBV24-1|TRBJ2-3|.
CATSRAGGGGTDTQYF
TGTGCCACCAGTCGAGCGGGAGGGGGCGGCACAGATACGCAGTATTTT
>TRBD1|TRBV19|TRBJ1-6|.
CASTDRGSPLHF
TGTGCCAGTACCGACAGGGGTTCACCCCTCCACTTT
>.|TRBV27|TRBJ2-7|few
CASSPSLGGPYSAREQYF
TGTGCCAGCAGTCCTTCTTTGGGAGGACCGTACTCCGCCCGGGAGCAGTACTTC